These 29 T cell receptor beta chains were all obtained from the same sample, sequenced in a study of regulatory T cells in long-lasting Graves disease (dated by TCRdb to about 2021). Libraries were prepared through multiplex PCR. Sequencer: Illumina HiSeq 4000. To build TCR beta libraries, CDR3 regions were amplified by Arm-PCR using iRepertoire HTBI primers. TCRdb's own reprocessing of the public reads used fastp at Q25 and MiXCR and kept productive beta chains. Entries that share a CDR3 protein sequence are merged under the most common genes and DNA. This sample lists some 200,000 distinct CDR3 sequences; 15% to 20% were detected once. The ten largest clones represent roughly 10% of the sample. Sample time point, as interpreted from the label and publication: newly diagnosed GD, antithyroid drugs for less than 3 months. RNA was extracted from PBMCs in TRIzol for both TCR sequencing and RNA sequencing.

Another study also made use of these data, one on T cells in Graves' hyperthyroidism and ophthalmopathy.

Sequencing was performed on peripheral blood mononuclear cells (PBMCs), taken at new diagnosis, from a patient treated with antithyroid drugs. The source is a woman in her 30s with Graves disease. Donor details come from another sample of the same person, matched by shared clones.

The gene calls are TRBV12-3 or TRBV12-4 and TRBJ2-7, with a possible D match to TRBD1 (6 bases). Trimming removed 8 bases from V and 5 bases from J, with 13 bases in between. CDR3 length: 12 residues. The CDR3 protein is CASQTGFDEQYF. In DNA form, the CDR3 reads TGTGCCAGCCAGACAGGATTCGACGAGCAGTACTTC.

This clonotype was found many times. The chain combines TRBV7-9 with TRBJ2-5; 13 positions agree with TRBD2. The J segment lost 4 bases and the V segment lost 4 bases, leaving 3 bases of the junction unmatched. The CDR3 is 15 residues long. Looked up from germline, CDR1 is SEHNR and CDR2 is FQNEAQ (reference sequence). CDR3 amino acids: CASSSGLAGRETQYF. In DNA form, the CDR3 reads TGTGCCAGCAGCTCGGGACTAGCGGGAAGAGAGACCCAGTACTTC.

Judged by abundance, this clonotype is medium-sized (0.01 to 0.1%). The gene calls are TRBV28 and TRBJ2-7; 8 nucleotides line up with TRBD2. Germline CDR1 reads MDHEN; CDR2 reads SYDVKM. V trimming: 4 bases; J trimming: 4 bases; junction bases outside the gene matches: 15. This CDR3 contains 17 residues. CDR3 DNA: TGTGCCAGCAGTTGGCAGGGAGCGGGAGCTTGGGATTACGAGCAGTACTTC. Translating gives CASSWQGAGAWDYEQYF.

This clonotype was observed many times. The rearrangement uses TRBV11-2 and TRBJ2-1, with 9 nucleotides matching TRBD1. V shed 6 bases and J 10 bases; nucleotides not matched to a gene: 10. The germline gives CDR1 SGHAT, CDR2 FQNNGV. CDR3 length equals 14 residues. CDR3 coding DNA: TGTGCCAGCAGTTTCAACCCGGGACAGGGAGAGCAGTTCTTC. Protein sequence: CASSFNPGQGEQFF.

This clonotype has more than one count but fewer than ten. The V and J genes are TRBV28 and TRBJ2-1; 12 bases map to TRBD2. Trimming removed 5 bases from V and 6 bases from J; junction bases left unmatched: 5. The CDR3 has 15 residues. In germline, CDR1 is MDHEN, CDR2 SYDVKM. The CDR3 protein is CASSILAGGPNEQFF. CDR3 sequence (DNA): TGTGCCAGCAGTATCCTAGCGGGGGGGCCCAATGAGCAGTTCTTC.

The table lists this clonotype with a few counts. The likely explanation is a read error, given a far larger clone one base away. The chain joins TRBV7-9 to TRBJ2-7; D ambiguous. Germline loops: CDR1 SEHNR, CDR2 FQNEAQ (reference sequence). This CDR3 is built from 15 residues. CDR3 nucleotides: TGTGCCAGCGGCTTCAGCCCCGTAATCTCCTACGAGCAGTACTTC. This sequence encodes CASGFSPVISYEQYF.

This clonotype was counted ten times or more. This chain uses TRBV28 with TRBJ1-2; tentative D call: TRBD1 (6 bases). Germline V gene sequence: CDR1 MDHEN, CDR2 SYDVKM. This CDR3 contains 17 residues. Deletions cut 3 bases from V and 3 bases from J, with 20 bases between. Here the CDR3 DNA reads TGTGCCAGCAGTTTGCACAGGGCGGAGGAAACCCACTATGGCTACACCTTC. Its protein is CASSLHRAEETHYGYTF.

Concerning this clonotype itself: A read error may explain this, as a much larger clone is one base away. This sequence joins TRBV14 and TRBJ2-7; D remains unclear. Germline V gives CDR1 SGHDN, CDR2 FVKESK. The CDR3 extends over 12 amino acids. This CDR3 is CASSQRADEQNF. CDR3 sequence (DNA): TGTGCCAGCAGCCAGAGAGCCGACGAGCAGAACTTC.

This clonotype was seen many times. The rearrangement links TRBV19 to TRBJ2-2, with TRBD1 matching 8 bases. Germline V gene sequence: CDR1 LNHDA, CDR2 SQIVND (reference sequence). With V trimmed by 6 bases and J by 4 bases, 7 bases remained unmatched. CDR3 size: 15 residues. The CDR3 is CASSRQGLPTGELFF. For the CDR3, the DNA is TGTGCCAGTAGCAGACAGGGGCTCCCCACCGGGGAGCTGTTTTTT.

This clonotype showed up many times. This chain uses TRBV28 with TRBJ2-7; no clear D. V lost 4 bases to trimming and J lost 12 bases, with 13 bases between them. Germline CDR1 MDHEN, CDR2 SYDVKM. The CDR3 length is 11 residues. The CDR3 loop is CASSSPWGWYF. Here the CDR3 DNA reads TGTGCCAGCAGTTCTCCCTGGGGATGGTACTTC.

V gene TRBV11-2 combines with J gene TRBJ2-5; TRBD2 might be the D (6 bases). Germline CDR1 reads SGHAT; CDR2 reads FQNNGV. The CDR3 is made up of 17 amino acids. V lost 0 bases and J 1 base, leaving 15 bases between the germline ends. CDR3 DNA sequence: TGTGCCAGCAGCTTAGATCTCCGGACTATGACCCAAGAGACCCAGTACTTC. This translates into CASSLDLRTMTQETQYF.

This clonotype came up a few times. This rearrangement joins TRBV28 to TRBJ2-1; 9 nucleotides align to TRBD1. V lost 2 bases to trimming and J lost 5 bases; unmatched junction nucleotides: 7. The germline CDR1 and CDR2 sequences are MDHEN and SYDVKM. The CDR3 consists of 16 residues. This chain's CDR3 is CASSLPGTGWNNEQFF. DNA for the CDR3: TGTGCCAGCAGTTTACCAGGGACAGGGTGGAACAATGAGCAGTTCTTC.

Only a few counts were recorded for this clonotype. The CDR3 coding sequence is TGTGCCAGCAGCTTAGCGGGGGGAGGAAACGGGGAGCTGTTTTTT. It is translated as CASSLAGGGNGELFF. This sequence joins TRBV7-2 and TRBJ2-2; D is perhaps TRBD2 (6 bases). CDR3 length: 15 residues. Trimming removed 0 bases at V and 7 bases at J, with 12 bases between. Looked up from germline, CDR1 is SGHTA and CDR2 is FQGNSA.

The rearrangement joins TRBV4-1 to TRBJ1-3, with TRBD1 matching 10 bases. Per the germline V gene, CDR1 is MGHRA and CDR2 is YSYEKL. V lost 0 bases to trimming and J lost 2 bases; unmatched junction nucleotides: 4. The CDR3 spans 17 residues. DNA of the CDR3: TGCGCCAGCAGCCAAGACCCCGGGACAGGGGCTGGAAACACCATATATTTT. Translating gives CASSQDPGTGAGNTIYF.

Ten or more counts support this clonotype. The DNA of the CDR3 is TGCGCCAGCAGCTTGTTCGCAGGAGGTGACACTGAAGCTTTCTTT. Protein product: CASSLFAGGDTEAFF. The chain uses TRBV5-1 and TRBJ1-1; D ambiguous. With 1 base removed from V and 3 bases from J, the gap between germline ends came to 13 bases. There are 15 residues in the CDR3. From germline, CDR1 is SGHRS and CDR2 YFSETQ. Full variable domain (rest looked up from reference TRBV5-1 and TRBJ1-1): KAGVTQTPRYLIKTRGQQVTLSCSPISGHRSVSWYQQTPGQGLQFLFEYFSETQRNKGNFPGRFSGRQFSNSRSEMNVSTLELGDSALYLCASSLFAGGDTEAFFGQGTRLTVV.

This clonotype was detected only a few times. The chain carries TRBV4-2 and TRBJ2-3, with TRBD2 matching over 7 bases. V lost 0 bases, J lost 3 bases, and 12 bases stayed unmatched. The CDR3 covers 18 residues. Germline values: CDR1 LGHNA, CDR2 YNFKEQ. DNA of the CDR3: TGTGCCAGCAGCCAAGATGTCGAAGCGGGACTGGGGACAGATACGCAGTATTTT. Amino acids: CASSQDVEAGLGTDTQYF.

This clonotype has a count of ten or more. J is TRBJ2-1 and V is TRBV5-1; the D is unclear. Germline loops: CDR1 SGHRS, CDR2 YFSETQ. The V gene lost 0 bases and the J gene lost 6 bases, with 7 bases spanning the gap. This CDR3 has 13 amino acids. The DNA of the CDR3 is TGCGCCAGCAGCTTGGTGTTGGGCAATGAGCAGTTCTTC. Its protein product is CASSLVLGNEQFF.

Of note for this clonotype: Without the conserved terminal phenylalanine or tryptophan, this CDR3 likely stems from a read error. The chain joins TRBV3-1 to TRBJ2-7, with D unresolved. Trimming removed 5 bases at V and 6 bases at J, with 17 bases between. Germline lookup yields CDR1 LGHDT and CDR2 YNNKEL (reference sequence). CDR3 length equals 14 residues. The CDR3 coding sequence is TGTGCCAGCAGCGCAAGCCTAACGGAGCCCGAGCAGTACCTC. It yields the protein CASSASLTEPEQYL.

This clonotype was detected ten times or more. The chain joins TRBV10-3 to TRBJ2-3; D not certain. The germline V and J ends were trimmed by 4 bases and 0 bases, with 8 bases remaining between them. CDR1 is ENHRY and CDR2 is SYGVKD in the germline V gene. The CDR3 has 14 residues. The CDR3 DNA reads TGTGCCATCAGTGTAAGGGCTAGCACAGATACGCAGTATTTT. It translates to CAISVRASTDTQYF.

In this sample, this clonotype turned up many times. The chain has TRBV20-1 and TRBJ1-5, with 8 bases matching TRBD1. The trim removed 3 bases at V and 7 bases at J, leaving 5 bases unmatched. Germline V gene sequence: CDR1 DFQATT, CDR2 SNEGSKA (reference sequence). The CDR3 totals 13 residues. The CDR3 region has the DNA TGCAGTGCTAGCCCCAGGGGGCAGCAGCCCCAGCATTTT. It yields the protein CSASPRGQQPQHF.

This clonotype was seen more than once but under ten times. The J gene is TRBJ2-2, the V gene TRBV9; a weak D match, TRBD2 (6 bases). Germline V gene sequence: CDR1 SGDLS, CDR2 YYNGEE. Trimming left V 3 bases short and J 1 base short, with 13 bases between. The CDR3 covers 16 residues. The CDR3, as DNA: TGTGCCAGCAGCGCCACGGCGGGGTGGAACACCGGGGAGCTGTTTTTT. Protein product: CASSATAGWNTGELFF.

This clonotype was seen many times. The V gene is TRBV6-1, the J gene TRBJ2-5, with TRBD2 identical over 7 bases. CDR3 length equals 21 residues. V was pared by 0 bases and J by 0 bases, with 19 bases of the junction left unmatched. Germline loops: CDR1 MNHNS, CDR2 SASEGT. In nucleotides, the CDR3 is TGTGCCAGCAGTGAAGCGCCCAGAAGAAGGAGCCGGGGGGACTACCAAGAGACCCAGTACTTC. Encoded protein: CASSEAPRRRSRGDYQETQYF.

The chain links TRBV4-1 to TRBJ2-1; TRBD1 or TRBD2 may be the D gene (6 bases each). Germline V lookup: CDR1 MGHRA, CDR2 YSYEKL. V was clipped by 6 bases and J by 8 bases, with 14 bases between them. The CDR3 contains 13 residues. The DNA of the CDR3 is TGCGCCAGCAGAGCCGTCGGGGGCCATGAGCAGTTCTTC. As protein: CASRAVGGHEQFF.

The chain has TRBV28 and TRBJ2-1; 14 bases are a match to TRBD2. The assigned J gene may be wrong: the sequence end matches TRBJ2-5 better. The CDR3 covers 18 residues. CDR1 and CDR2 (germline): MDHEN, SYDVKM. Here the CDR3 reads CASTLKGLAGDFQETQYF. In DNA form, the CDR3 reads TGTGCCAGCACCCTAAAGGGACTAGCGGGAGACTTCCAAGAGACCCAGTACTTC.

This clonotype has ten or more counts. The chain combines TRBV28 with TRBJ1-2, with D unresolved. CDR1 and CDR2 from the germline V gene are MDHEN and SYDVKM. The CDR3 consists of 14 residues. With 3 bases removed from V and 3 bases from J, the gap between germline ends came to 11 bases. CDR3 bases: TGTGCCAGCAGTTTTTCCGGTTATTACTATGGCTACACCTTC. It encodes CASSFSGYYYGYTF.

The chain couples TRBV11-3 to TRBJ2-1; 10 positions agree with TRBD2. Germline V gene sequence: CDR1 SGHNT, CDR2 YENEEA. The CDR3 loop spans 18 amino acids. The junction had 12 bases not matched to a gene; V was cut back by 0 bases and J by 7 bases. The CDR3 DNA is TGTGCCAGCAGCTTAGAGGCCCTCATAGCGGGAGGATCAAATGAGCAGTTCTTC. It translates to CASSLEALIAGGSNEQFF.

This clonotype was picked up many times. The CDR3 nucleotides are TGTGCCACCAGGCTTGGACTGAACACTGAAGCTTTCTTT. This encodes CATRLGLNTEAFF. V and J are TRBV15 and TRBJ1-1; no definite D call. This CDR3 has 13 amino acids. Trimming took off 6 bases at V and 0 bases at J, with 8 bases between the two ends. Germline V lookup: CDR1 LNHNV, CDR2 YYDKDF (reference sequence).

This clonotype has a count of ten or more. This chain connects TRBV19 to TRBJ1-2, with 9 bases identical to TRBD1. V lost 4 bases to trimming and J lost 8 bases; unmatched junction nucleotides: 8. Germline assignment: CDR1 LNHDA and CDR2 SQIVND (reference sequence). This CDR3 has 14 amino acids. The CDR3 sequence is CASSNIGTGNGYTF. CDR3 nucleotide sequence: TGTGCCAGTAGTAATATCGGGACAGGGAACGGCTACACCTTC. Looking up the rest from reference TRBV19 and TRBJ1-2 gives the full variable domain: DGGITQSPKYLFRKEGQNVTLSCEQNLNHDAMYWYRQDPGQGLRLIYYSQIVNDFQKGDIAEGYSVSREKKESFPLTVTSAQKNPTAFYLCASSNIGTGNGYTFGSGTRLTVV.

Notes on this clonotype: Since a much larger clone is just one base distant, this may be a read error. The CDR3: CARSLRRDRESYEQYF. CDR3 bases: TGTGCCCGGAGCCTTCGCCGGGACAGGGAGTCCTACGAGCAGTACTTC. The J gene is TRBJ2-7, the V gene TRBV30; 9 bases agree with TRBD1. In germline, CDR1 is GTSNPN, CDR2 SVGIG (reference sequence). The CDR3 covers 16 residues.